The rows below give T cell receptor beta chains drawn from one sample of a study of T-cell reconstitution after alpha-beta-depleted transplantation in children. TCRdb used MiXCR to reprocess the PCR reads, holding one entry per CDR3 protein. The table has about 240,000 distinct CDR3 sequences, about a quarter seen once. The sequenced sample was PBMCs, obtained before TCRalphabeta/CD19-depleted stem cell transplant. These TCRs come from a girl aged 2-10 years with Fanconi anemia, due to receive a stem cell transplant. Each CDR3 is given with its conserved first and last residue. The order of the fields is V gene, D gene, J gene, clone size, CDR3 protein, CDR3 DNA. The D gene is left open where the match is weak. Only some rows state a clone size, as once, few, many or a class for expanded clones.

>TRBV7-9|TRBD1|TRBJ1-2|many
CASSPRQGNYGYTF
TGTGCCAGCAGCCCTCGACAGGGAAACTATGGCTACACCTTC
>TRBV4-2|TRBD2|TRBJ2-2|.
CASSPSTRDLAGGWTGELFF
TGTGCCAGCAGCCCAAGCACTAGGGATCTGGCGGGAGGTTGGACCGGGGAGCTGTTTTTT
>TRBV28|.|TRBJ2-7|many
CASSHQKSGLYEQYF
TGTGCCAGCAGTCATCAAAAGTCGGGTCTTTACGAGCAGTACTTC
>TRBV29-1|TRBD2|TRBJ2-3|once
CSVDRTSGSQIRTDTQYF
TGCAGCGTTGACCGGACTAGCGGGAGCCAGATCCGCACAGATACGCAGTATTTT
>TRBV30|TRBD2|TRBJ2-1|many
CAWSVGRGLAVYNEQFF
TGTGCCTGGAGTGTAGGGAGGGGACTAGCGGTCTACAATGAGCAGTTCTTC
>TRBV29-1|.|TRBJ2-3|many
CSVESASRTDTQYF
TGCAGCGTTGAGTCGGCTTCCAGAACAGATACGCAGTATTTT
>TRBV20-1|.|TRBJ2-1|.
CSAGDTRIAYNEQFF
TGCAGTGCTGGGGACACCCGAATAGCCTACAATGAGCAGTTCTTC
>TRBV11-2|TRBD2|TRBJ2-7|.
CASSLSRREAYEQYF
TGTGCCAGCAGCTTATCGAGGCGGGAGGCCTACGAGCAGTACTTC
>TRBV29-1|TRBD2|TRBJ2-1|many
CSFRGGRAVYNEQFF
TGCAGTTTTCGAGGCGGGAGGGCCGTCTACAATGAGCAGTTCTTC
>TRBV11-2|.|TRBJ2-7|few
CASSLEIGGWLGSSTRYEQYF
TGTGCCAGCAGCTTAGAAATCGGCGGTTGGCTGGGGTCCTCTACCCGGTACGAGCAGTACTTC
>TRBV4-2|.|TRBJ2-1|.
CASSAADSYNEQFF
TGTGCCAGCTCGGCAGCGGATTCCTACAATGAGCAGTTCTTC
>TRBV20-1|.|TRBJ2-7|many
CSAAPGSSYEQYF
TGCAGTGCTGCCCCCGGATCCTCCTACGAGCAGTACTTC
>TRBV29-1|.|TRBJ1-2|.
CSVEPGGRGYTF
TGCAGCGTTGAGCCGGGAGGGAGAGGCTACACCTTC
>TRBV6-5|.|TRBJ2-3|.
CASSYRLSSTDTQYF
TGTGCCAGCAGCTACAGGTTATCTAGCACAGATACGCAGTATTTT
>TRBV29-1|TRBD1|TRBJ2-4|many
CSVGTGAIQYF
TGCAGCGTGGGAACAGGGGCCATTCAGTACTTC
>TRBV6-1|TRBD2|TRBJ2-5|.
CASRQSGVQETQYF
TGTGCCAGCAGACAGAGCGGGGTCCAAGAGACCCAGTACTTC
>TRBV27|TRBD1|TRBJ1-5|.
CANSLTGEGQPQHF
TGTGCCAACAGTTTAACAGGGGAGGGTCAGCCCCAGCATTTT
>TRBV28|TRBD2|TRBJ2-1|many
CASSGRGYNEQFF
TGTGCCAGCAGCGGGAGGGGGTACAATGAGCAGTTCTTC
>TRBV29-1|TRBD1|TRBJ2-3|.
CSATAGTGLVDTQYF
TGCAGCGCCACTGCCGGGACAGGCCTTGTAGATACGCAGTATTTT
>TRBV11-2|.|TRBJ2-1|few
CASSLETRSYNEQFF
TGTGCCAGCAGCTTAGAAACACGATCCTACAATGAGCAGTTCTTC
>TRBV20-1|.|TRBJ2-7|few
CSAMRGQVLYEQYF
TGCAGTGCTATGCGGGGACAAGTCCTTTACGAGCAGTACTTC
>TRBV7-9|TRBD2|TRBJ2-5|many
CASSFQAGGGETQYF
TGTGCCAGCAGCTTTCAAGCGGGAGGAGGAGAGACCCAGTACTTC
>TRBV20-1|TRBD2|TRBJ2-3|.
CSAKKGLAGGGDTQYF
TGCAGTGCTAAAAAGGGACTAGCGGGAGGTGGAGATACGCAGTATTTT
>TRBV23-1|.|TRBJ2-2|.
CASTLTQAIITGPGSCFF
.
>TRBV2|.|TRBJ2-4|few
CASSVGGPKILAKNIQYF
TGTGCCAGCAGTGTTGGGGGGCCAAAAATCCTAGCCAAAAACATTCAGTACTTT
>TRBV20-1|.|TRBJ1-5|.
CSARDIHRAGNQPQHF
TGCAGTGCTAGAGATATCCACAGGGCCGGCAATCAGCCCCAGCATTTT
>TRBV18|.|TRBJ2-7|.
CASSPPPQGSEQYF
TGTGCCAGCTCACCACCGCCACAGGGTTCCGAGCAGTACTTC
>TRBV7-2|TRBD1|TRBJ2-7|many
CASSLFAGQGDEQYF
TGTGCCAGCAGCTTATTTGCGGGACAGGGAGACGAGCAGTACTTC
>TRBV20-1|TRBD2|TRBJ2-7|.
CSARGAGGLYEQYF
TGCAGTGCTAGAGGGGCGGGAGGACTTTACGAGCAGTACTTC
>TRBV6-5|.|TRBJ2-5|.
CASSYLGRETQYF
TGTGCCAGCAGTTACCTGGGGCGTGAGACCCAGTACTTC
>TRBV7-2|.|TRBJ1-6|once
CASKVANNSPLHF
TGTGCCAGCAAAGTAGCCAATAATTCACCCCTCCACTTT
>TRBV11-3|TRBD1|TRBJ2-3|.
CASSFGQGRTDTQYF
TGTGCCAGCAGCTTTGGACAGGGGAGGACAGATACGCAGTATTTT
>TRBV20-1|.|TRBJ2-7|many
CSAREVVEQYF
TGCAGTGCTAGGGAGGTGGTCGAGCAGTACTTC
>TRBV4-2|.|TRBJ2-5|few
CASSQGPTNTQYF
TGTGCCAGCAGCCAAGGCCCTACTAACACCCAGTACTTC
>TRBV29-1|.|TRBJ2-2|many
CSVDTRGRTGELFF
TGCAGCGTTGATACGAGGGGACGGACCGGGGAGCTGTTTTTT
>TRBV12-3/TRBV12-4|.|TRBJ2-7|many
CASSPGRGAYEQYF
TGTGCCAGCAGCCCTGGCAGGGGAGCCTACGAGCAGTACTTC
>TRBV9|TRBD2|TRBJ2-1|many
CASSEGTSGRGEQFF
TGTGCCAGCAGCGAGGGGACTAGCGGGAGGGGTGAGCAGTTCTTC
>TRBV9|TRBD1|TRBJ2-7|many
CASSGTGSSYEQYF
TGTGCCAGCAGCGGGACAGGCTCCTCCTACGAGCAGTACTTC
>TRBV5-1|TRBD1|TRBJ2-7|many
CASSSGQGVGEQYF
TGCGCCAGCAGCTCAGGACAGGGAGTTGGCGAGCAGTACTTC
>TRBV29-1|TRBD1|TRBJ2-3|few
CSVEATNTGDARYF
TGCAGCGTTGAAGCCACAAATACAGGGGACGCACGGTATTTT
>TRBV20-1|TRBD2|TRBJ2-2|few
CSAKKREFTGELFF
TGCAGTGCTAAGAAGCGGGAGTTCACCGGGGAGCTGTTTTTT
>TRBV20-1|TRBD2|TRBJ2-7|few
CSARPISGPSYEQYF
TGCAGTGCTAGACCTATTAGCGGGCCTTCCTACGAGCAGTACTTC
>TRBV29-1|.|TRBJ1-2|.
CSVEEQALDYGYTF
TGCAGCGTTGAAGAACAGGCATTAGACTATGGCTACACCTTC
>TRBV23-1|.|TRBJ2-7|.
CASAPLVGVSYEQYF
TGCGCCAGCGCCCCCTTGGTGGGGGTCTCCTACGAGCAGTACTTC